Each of the 31 T cell receptor beta chains below was sequenced from the same sample in a study of blood T cell repertoires in COVID-19. Measured with immunoSEQ multiplex PCR; TCRdb has only the in-frame clones, and not every one. The table records 170,000 or so clones, roughly 79% of them present only once. The sequenced sample was peripheral blood. The receptors come from a woman in her seventies with acute or convalescent COVID-19.

This chain connects TRBV9 to TRBJ1-4, with D maybe TRBD1 (6 bases). V lost 4 bases, J lost 5 bases, and 18 bases lay in between. The CDR3 is made up of 16 amino acids. The germline CDR1 and CDR2 sequences are SGDLS and YYNGEE. CDR3 in DNA: TGTGCCAGCAGCCCGAATACAGGGAGGGTGAATGAAAAACTGTTTTTT. Protein sequence: CASSPNTGRVNEKLFF.

The rearrangement joins TRBV7-6 to TRBJ2-2; TRBD2 matches at 7 bases. Germline V gives CDR1 SGHVS, CDR2 FNYEAQ. V shed 0 bases and J 2 bases; nucleotides not matched to a gene: 3. The CDR3 has 16 amino acids. The CDR3 loop reads CASSLAPGGNTGELFF. CDR3 DNA: TGTGCCAGCAGCTTAGCGCCGGGAGGAAACACCGGGGAGCTGTTTTTT.

The gene calls are TRBV5-1 and TRBJ2-1; no clear D. This CDR3 region has 15 residues. CDR1 and CDR2 from the germline V gene are SGHRS and YFSETQ. V lost 0 bases and J 3 bases, leaving 10 bases between the germline ends. CDR3 amino acids: CASSLVYRDYNEQFF. CDR3 bases: TGCGCCAGCAGCTTGGTTTACCGCGACTACAATGAGCAGTTCTTC.

The chain is built from TRBV5-5 and TRBJ1-2; D possibly corresponds to TRBD1 (6 bases). CDR3 length equals 17 residues. Germline loops: CDR1 SGHKS, CDR2 YYEKEE (reference sequence). V was cut by 2 bases and J by 3 bases, with 20 bases left in between. The CDR3 here is CASSFRQESPIYYGYTF. CDR3 in DNA: TGTGCCAGCAGCTTCAGACAGGAAAGCCCTATTTACTATGGCTACACCTTC.

This chain joins TRBV19 and TRBJ2-1, with 13 positions matching TRBD2. The CDR3 runs 17 residues. Trimming removed 2 bases from V and 1 base from J; junction bases left unmatched: 2. Germline values: CDR1 LNHDA, CDR2 SQIVND (reference sequence). The CDR3 protein is CASSIPGLAGSYNEQFF. Here the CDR3 DNA reads TGTGCCAGTAGTATACCGGGACTAGCGGGGTCCTACAATGAGCAGTTCTTC.

The chain recombines TRBV18 with TRBJ2-7; 7 nucleotides align to TRBD1. The CDR3 covers 14 residues. The J segment lost 5 bases and the V segment lost 3 bases, leaving 7 bases of the junction unmatched. Looked up from germline, CDR1 is KGHSH and CDR2 is LQKENI. CDR3 nucleotide sequence: TGTGCCAGCTCACCCGACAGGGTGCTGAACGAGCAGTACTTC. Amino acids: CASSPDRVLNEQYF.

The chain joins TRBV20-1 to TRBJ1-1; D unresolved. The germline V gene has CDR1 DFQATT and CDR2 SNEGSKA (reference sequence). This CDR3 is built from 13 residues. The V end was cut by 3 bases, the J end by 3 bases, with 11 bases between. DNA for the CDR3: TGCAGTGCTAGTACATTAGCGGACACTGAAGCTTTCTTT. Translating gives CSASTLADTEAFF.

A few counts support this clone. The chain is built from TRBV29-1 and TRBJ2-1, with D hard to call. CDR1 and CDR2 (germline): SQVTM, ANQGSEA. CDR3 length equals 14 residues. V was trimmed by 7 bases and J by 9 bases, leaving 22 bases between them. CDR3 sequence reads: CSAGQKQRVGEQFF. CDR3 sequence (DNA): TGCAGCGCCGGCCAGAAGCAACGGGTCGGTGAGCAGTTCTTC.

The chain links TRBV5-1 to TRBJ2-1, with 12 bases that match TRBD2. CDR1 is SGHRS, CDR2 YFSETQ, per germline. V lost 1 base, J lost 0 bases, and 5 bases stayed unmatched. The CDR3 has 18 amino acids. This chain's CDR3 is CASSLRTSGESSYNEQFF. CDR3 nucleotide sequence: TGCGCCAGCAGCTTGCGGACTAGCGGGGAGAGCTCCTACAATGAGCAGTTCTTC.

The rearrangement uses TRBV27 and TRBJ2-7; a weak D match, TRBD1 (6 bases). The germline CDR1 and CDR2 sequences are MNHEY and SMNVEV (reference sequence). With 6 bases removed from V and 5 bases from J, the gap between germline ends came to 23 bases. The CDR3 covers 16 residues. In DNA, the CDR3 is TGTGCCAGCAGAAAGGAGACAGGCAACCTAAGAGACGAGCAGTACTTC. Amino acid sequence: CASRKETGNLRDEQYF.

This clone was found a few times. J is TRBJ1-3 and V is TRBV7-9; no firm D call. Looked up from germline, CDR1 is SEHNR and CDR2 is FQNEAQ (reference sequence). V was shortened by 4 bases and J by 4 bases, with 5 bases between the two germline ends. This CDR3 has 12 residues. CDR3 bases: TGTGCCAGCAGCTCGTTGGGAAACACCATATATTTT. Protein: CASSSLGNTIYF.

V usage is TRBV21-1 and J usage is TRBJ2-2; the DNA was not compared with TRBD2, the D call given in the table. TRBV21-1 is recorded as a pseudogene. CDR3 size: 17 residues. The CDR3 region has the DNA TGTGCCAGCAGCACTGACGGACTAGCGGGAGAAGGCGGGGAGCTGTTTTTT. It codes for CASSTDGLAGEGGELFF.

The CDR3 loop is CASSVTSRDYGYTF. The DNA of the CDR3 is TGTGCCAGTAGTGTAACTTCGAGGGACTATGGCTACACCTTC. The chain joins TRBV19 to TRBJ1-2, with D hard to call. Germline V gene sequence: CDR1 LNHDA, CDR2 SQIVND (reference sequence). CDR3 size: 14 residues. V lost 5 bases, J lost 3 bases, and 13 bases lay in between.

The chain combines TRBV15 with TRBJ2-5; D is uncertain. Between the trimmed V and J ends, which lost 3 bases and 4 bases, there was a span of 9 bases. Germline V lookup: CDR1 LNHNV, CDR2 YYDKDF (reference sequence). There are 13 residues in the CDR3. CDR3 nucleotide sequence: TGTGCCACCAGCAGGTTATCGGGAGAGACCCAGTACTTC. It encodes CATSRLSGETQYF. Complete variable domain (other parts from reference TRBV15 and TRBJ2-5): DAMVIQNPRYQVTQFGKPVTLSCSQTLNHNVMYWYQQKSSQAPKLLFHYYDKDFNNEADTPDNFQSRRPNTSFCFLDIRSPGLGDTAMYLCATSRLSGETQYFGPGTRLLVL.

The table lists this clone with a count of one. The genes are TRBV2 and TRBJ2-3; TRBD2 matches 8 bases. This CDR3 is 16 amino acids long. The germline gives CDR1 SNHLY, CDR2 FYNNEI. Trimming cost V 7 bases and J 0 bases; bases outside gene matches: 9. CDR3 DNA sequence: TGTGCCAGCACCCCGGGAGGGGGACCTAGCACAGATACGCAGTATTTT. As protein: CASTPGGGPSTDTQYF.

The J gene is TRBJ2-1, the V gene TRBV7-2, with 8 bases lining up with TRBD2. Germline V lookup: CDR1 SGHTA, CDR2 FQGNSA. This CDR3 has 16 amino acids. With 1 base clipped from V and 7 bases from J, the junction kept 9 bases outside the gene matches. The CDR3 loop is CASSLGILAGLNEQFF. DNA for the CDR3: TGTGCCAGCAGCTTAGGTATTCTAGCGGGTTTGAATGAGCAGTTCTTC.

The J gene is TRBJ2-7, the V gene TRBV5-1, with D perhaps TRBD2 (6 bases). The CDR3 covers 14 residues. The V gene's germline CDR1 is SGHRS and CDR2 YFSETQ. Trimming took off 1 base at V and 3 bases at J, with 11 bases between the two ends. The DNA for the CDR3 is TGCGCCAGCAGCTTGATTGGGGGGAACTACGAGCAGTACTTC. Protein product: CASSLIGGNYEQYF.

Judged by abundance, this clone is large. This chain links TRBV7-8 with TRBJ2-1; 9 bases map to TRBD2. CDR3 length: 16 amino acids. Trimming took 1 base from V and 9 from J; bases not matched to a gene: 10. The germline CDR1 and CDR2 sequences are SGHVS and FQNEAQ. CDR3 sequence reads: CASSLGGSGSVTEQFF. The DNA for the CDR3 is TGTGCCAGCAGCTTAGGCGGTAGCGGGAGCGTAACTGAGCAGTTCTTC. Filled out from reference TRBV7-8 and TRBJ2-1, the complete variable domain reads GAGVSQSPRYKVAKRGQDVALRCDPISGHVSLFWYQQALGQGPEFLTYFQNEAQLDKSGLPSDRFFAERPEGSVSTLKIQRTQQEDSAVYLCASSLGGSGSVTEQFFGPGTRLTVL.

J is TRBJ2-7 and V is TRBV9; weak D call: TRBD2 (6 bases). V was trimmed by 0 bases and J by 1 base, leaving 8 bases between them. From germline, CDR1 is SGDLS and CDR2 YYNGEE. This CDR3 has 14 residues. This CDR3 is CASSVDGSSYEQYF. In DNA form, the CDR3 reads TGTGCCAGCAGCGTAGACGGGAGTTCCTACGAGCAGTACTTC.

The chain has TRBV5-5 and TRBJ2-7; D is undetermined. V lost 1 base and J lost 7, with 6 bases in between. Germline V lookup: CDR1 SGHKS, CDR2 YYEKEE (reference sequence). CDR3 size: 11 residues. The CDR3 DNA is TGTGCCAGCAGCTTGCGGTGGGAGCAGTACTTC. Its translation is CASSLRWEQYF.

V and J are TRBV2 and TRBJ2-3; the match to TRBD2 covers 11 bases. The germline gives CDR1 SNHLY, CDR2 FYNNEI. CDR3 length: 15 amino acids. V was clipped by 6 bases and J by 5 bases; unmatched bases: 7. CDR3 sequence reads: CASSFSGRAQDTQYF. DNA for the CDR3: TGTGCCAGCAGCTTTAGCGGGAGGGCCCAAGATACGCAGTATTTT.

The chain couples TRBV6-7 to TRBJ2-5, with D tentatively TRBD2 (6 bases). TRBV6-7 counts as an open reading frame of uncertain function. The CDR3 is 14 amino acids. The V end was cut by 0 bases, the J end by 7 bases, with 12 bases between. In nucleotides, the CDR3 is TGTGCCAGCAGTTACTCTCGGCGGGATGGGACCCAGTACTTC. As protein: CASSYSRRDGTQYF.

In this sample, this clone turned up once. This rearrangement joins TRBV12-3 or TRBV12-4 to TRBJ2-3, with D possibly TRBD2 on 5 matching bases. Trimming took 7 bases from V and 4 from J, leaving 12 bases between them. CDR3 length equals 13 residues. The CDR3 loop reads CASNGEGSDTQYF. The CDR3 nucleotides are TGTGCCAGCAACGGCGAGGGATCAGATACGCAGTATTTT.

In its sample, this clone was seen once. The rearrangement uses TRBV24-1 and TRBJ2-6; possibly TRBD1 for D (6 bases). CDR3 length: 13 amino acids. Germline CDR1 reads KGHDR; CDR2 reads SFDVKD. The germline V and J ends were trimmed by 10 bases and 1 base, with 7 bases remaining between them. The DNA of the CDR3 is TGTGCCACTCAGGGGTCTGGGGCCAACGTCCTGACTTTC. Amino acids: CATQGSGANVLTF.

The chain recombines TRBV23-1 with TRBJ2-3; D uncertain. TRBV23-1 is identified as an open reading frame with a role that is uncertain. The CDR3 sequence is 15 residues long. The V gene lost 3 bases and the J gene lost 2 bases, with 12 bases spanning the gap. This CDR3 is CASSQGNRNTDTQYF. CDR3 in DNA: TGCGCCAGCAGTCAGGGTAACAGAAACACAGATACGCAGTATTTT.

The chain joins TRBV11-3 to TRBJ2-7; 7 positions match TRBD2. The ends lost 3 bases at V and 1 base at J; junction bases unmatched: 3. The CDR3 is 14 residues long. Germline V CDR1 and CDR2: SGHNT, YENEEA. CDR3: CASSFGGESYEQYF. CDR3 DNA: TGTGCCAGCAGCTTTGGGGGGGAATCCTACGAGCAGTACTTC.

This clone was picked up a small number of times. The chain recombines TRBV2 with TRBJ2-5, with D possibly being TRBD1 (9 bases). This CDR3 is 13 amino acids long. V was trimmed by 10 bases and J by 5 bases, leaving 17 bases between them. CDR1 is SNHLY, CDR2 FYNNEI, per germline. In DNA form, the CDR3 reads TGTGCCACGAATAGCGGGACAGGGGAGACCCAGTACTTC. This translates into CATNSGTGETQYF.

The rearrangement joins TRBV30 to TRBJ2-4; a weak D match, TRBD1 (5 bases). The CDR3 extends over 13 amino acids. V lost 0 bases, J lost 9 bases, and 12 bases lay in between. Germline loops: CDR1 GTSNPN, CDR2 SVGIG (reference sequence). CDR3 nucleotides: TGTGCCTGGAGTGTACGGGCAGGGTCCATTCAGTACTTC. Its translation is CAWSVRAGSIQYF. Supplemented by reference TRBV30 and TRBJ2-4, the full variable domain reads SQTIHQWPATLVQPVGSPLSLECTVEGTSNPNLYWYRQAAGRGLQLLFYSVGIGQISSEVPQNLSASRPQDRQFILSSKKLLLSDSGFYLCAWSVRAGSIQYFGAGTRLSVL.

J is TRBJ2-1 and V is TRBV5-1; D is possibly TRBD2 (6 bases). Germline V lookup: CDR1 SGHRS, CDR2 YFSETQ. V was clipped by 0 bases and J by 4 bases, with 17 bases between them. This CDR3 has 17 amino acids. The CDR3 protein is CASSLASLAPRYNEQFF. In DNA form, the CDR3 reads TGCGCCAGCAGCTTGGCCTCACTAGCCCCTAGATACAATGAGCAGTTCTTC.

The J gene is TRBJ2-6, the V gene TRBV6-5, with 11 bases identical to TRBD1. The V gene's germline CDR1 is MNHEY and CDR2 SVGAGI. The CDR3 consists of 16 residues. V lost 4 bases to trimming and J lost 3 bases; unmatched junction nucleotides: 2. This CDR3 is CASSWTGGVGANVLTF. The CDR3 DNA reads TGTGCCAGCAGTTGGACAGGGGGCGTTGGGGCCAACGTCCTGACTTTC.

V is TRBV10-3 and J is TRBJ1-1, with 7 nucleotides matching TRBD1. V lost 11 bases to trimming and J lost 2 bases; unmatched junction nucleotides: 8. Germline values: CDR1 ENHRY, CDR2 SYGVKD. This CDR3 contains 13 residues. The CDR3 coding sequence is TGTGCCGCCCAACAGGGGCTAAACACTGAAGCTTTCTTT. Translation gives CAAQQGLNTEAFF.